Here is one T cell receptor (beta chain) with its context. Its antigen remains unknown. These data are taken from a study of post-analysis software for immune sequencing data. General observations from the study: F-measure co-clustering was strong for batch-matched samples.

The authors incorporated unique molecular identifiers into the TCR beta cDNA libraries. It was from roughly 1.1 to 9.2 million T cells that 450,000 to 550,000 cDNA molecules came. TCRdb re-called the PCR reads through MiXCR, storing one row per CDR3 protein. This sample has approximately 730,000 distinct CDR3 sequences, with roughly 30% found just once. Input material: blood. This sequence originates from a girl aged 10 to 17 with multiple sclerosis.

The CDR3 protein is CANIPLGAWISGANVLTF. CDR3 sequence (DNA): TGTGCCAACATCCCCTTGGGGGCTTGGATCTCTGGGGCCAACGTCCTGACTTTC. V gene TRBV28 combines with J gene TRBJ2-6; D perhaps matches TRBD1 (6 bases). Germline-derived CDR1 and CDR2 are MDHEN and SYDVKM. Trimming took off 10 bases at V and 0 bases at J, with 22 bases between the two ends. This CDR3 contains 18 residues.